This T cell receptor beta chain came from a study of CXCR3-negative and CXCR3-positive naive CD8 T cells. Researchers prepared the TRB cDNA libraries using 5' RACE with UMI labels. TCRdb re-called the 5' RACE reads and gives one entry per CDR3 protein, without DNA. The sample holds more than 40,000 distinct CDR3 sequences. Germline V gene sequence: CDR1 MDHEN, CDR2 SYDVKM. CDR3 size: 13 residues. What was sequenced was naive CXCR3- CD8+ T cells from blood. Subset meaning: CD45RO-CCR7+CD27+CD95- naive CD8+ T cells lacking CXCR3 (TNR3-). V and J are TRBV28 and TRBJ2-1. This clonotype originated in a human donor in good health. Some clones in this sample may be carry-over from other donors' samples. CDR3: CASSLSGNNEQFF. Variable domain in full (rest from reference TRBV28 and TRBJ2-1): DVKVTQSSRYLVKRTGEKVFLECVQDMDHENMFWYRQDPGLGLRLIYFSYDVKMKEKGDIPEGYSVSREKKERFSLILESASTNQTSMYLCASSLSGNNEQFFGPGTRLTVL.